This T cell receptor (beta chain) emerged from a study of blood T cell repertoires in COVID-19. Profiled with immunoSEQ multiplex PCR; TCRdb holds only in-frame clones, not every one. Here the sample spans around 210,000 clones, roughly 82% being singletons. The sequencing sample was made of peripheral blood. This clonotype was obtained from a human donor in a cohort sampled during active COVID-19.

In DNA, the CDR3 is TGTGCCAGCAGCGTAGGCGGGAGATACTACGAGCAGTACTTC. Its translation is CASSVGGRYYEQYF. The rearrangement joins TRBV9 to TRBJ2-7, with 7 bases fitting TRBD2. The CDR3 is 14 amino acids. V shed 0 bases and J 3 bases; nucleotides not matched to a gene: 3. The V gene's germline CDR1 is SGDLS and CDR2 YYNGEE.